Listed below are T cell receptor beta chains from one sample, sequenced in a study of graft-versus-host responses after intestinal transplantation. Clones were sequenced by immunoSEQ multiplex PCR, and TCRdb holds only the in-frame ones, with some missing. Of tens of thousands of clones in the sample, approximately 94% were seen once. Their recognized antigens are unknown. Here the sequenced sample was unstimulated CD8+ T cells sorted from spleen or lymph node cells, taken before intestinal transplant. These receptors came from a human donor who received an intestinal transplant. Each CDR3 is given with its conserved first and last residue. A D gene is named only where the DNA matches it firmly. Expanded clones get a size class; other rows say once, few or many, or leave the size out.

V	D	J	size	CDR3	DNA
TRBV27	TRBD2	TRBJ2-7	-	CASSFTSGGSYEQYF	TGTGCCAGCAGTTTCACTAGCGGGGGATCCTACGAGCAGTACTTC
TRBV6-5	-	TRBJ2-7	-	CASGPDYYEQYF	TGTGCCAGCGGGCCGGACTACTACGAGCAGTACTTC
TRBV6-1	-	TRBJ1-2	few	CASSEGPGYIYGYTF	TGTGCCAGCAGTGAGGGCCCAGGGTATATCTATGGCTACACCTTC
TRBV27	TRBD1	TRBJ2-7	-	CASWTGNEQYF	TGTGCCAGCTGGACAGGAAACGAGCAGTACTTC
TRBV7-2	TRBD2	TRBJ2-1	-	CASSPSGGRPSYNEQFF	TGTGCCAGCAGCCCTAGCGGAGGGAGACCGTCCTACAATGAGCAGTTCTTC
TRBV21-1	-	TRBJ2-3	-	CASSKGDRADTQYF	TGTGCCAGCAGCAAAGGGGACAGGGCAGATACGCAGTATTTT
TRBV6-5	-	TRBJ2-1	-	CASSVGEGYNEQFF	TGTGCCAGCAGCGTAGGGGAAGGATACAATGAGCAGTTCTTC
TRBV7-6	-	TRBJ2-3	-	CASSPQDRPPTDTQYF	TGTGCCAGCAGCCCCCAGGACAGACCACCCACAGATACGCAGTATTTT
TRBV7-9	TRBD2	TRBJ2-7	-	CASSPLTPAGGSYEQYF	TGTGCCAGCAGCCCACTTACCCCTGCGGGGGGGTCCTACGAGCAGTACTTC
TRBV5-1	TRBD1	TRBJ1-2	-	CASSPPDRHERSGYTF	TGCGCCAGCAGCCCACCGGACAGGCACGAGAGGAGTGGCTACACCTTC
TRBV4-3	-	TRBJ2-7	-	CASSQDLQSYEQYF	TGCGCCAGCAGCCAAGACTTACAGTCCTACGAGCAGTACTTC
TRBV7-9	-	TRBJ1-1	-	CASSPPQGVGTEAFF	TGTGCCAGCAGCCCCCCCCAGGGTGTGGGAACTGAAGCTTTCTTT
TRBV10-2	-	TRBJ2-3	-	CASMGLGGSTDTQYF	TGCGCCAGCATGGGGTTGGGCGGGAGCACAGATACGCAGTATTTT
TRBV7-6	TRBD1	TRBJ1-5	-	CASSLAGQGGMWSNQPQHF	TGTGCCAGCAGCTTAGCGGGACAGGGGGGAATGTGGAGCAATCAGCCCCAGCATTTT
TRBV7-2	-	TRBJ2-2	-	CASSLAYGPGELFF	TGTGCCAGCAGCTTAGCGTATGGCCCCGGGGAGCTGTTTTTT
TRBV7-9	-	TRBJ2-1	-	CASSLTLGQNNEQFF	TGTGCCAGCAGCTTAACACTAGGCCAAAACAATGAGCAGTTCTTC
TRBV29-1	TRBD1	TRBJ1-1	-	CSGYRDRAVEAFF	TGCAGCGGATACCGGGACAGGGCAGTTGAAGCTTTCTTT
TRBV7-8	TRBD1	TRBJ1-5	-	CASSLEWAGGGSNQPQHF	TGTGCCAGCAGCTTAGAGTGGGCAGGGGGTGGCAGCAATCAGCCCCAGCATTTT
TRBV6-5	-	TRBJ2-7	-	CASSSPEGLPLGEQYF	TGTGCCAGCAGTTCCCCCGAGGGACTCCCTTTAGGGGAGCAGTACTTC
TRBV5-1	-	TRBJ2-7	once	CASSRNGAYEQYF	TGCGCCAGCAGCCGGAATGGGGCCTACGAGCAGTACTTT
TRBV14	TRBD1	TRBJ2-7	-	CASSTGGLGYEQYF	TGTGCCAGCAGTACAGGGGGCCTTGGATACGAGCAGTACTTC
TRBV6-5	TRBD1	TRBJ2-1	-	CASSSFTGDAYNEQFF	TGTGCCAGCAGTTCCTTCACAGGGGACGCGTACAATGAGCAGTTCTTC
TRBV10-1	TRBD1	TRBJ2-3	-	CASSEPTRTGKADTQYF	TGCGCCAGCAGTGAGCCGACCAGGACAGGGAAGGCAGATACGCAGTATTTT
TRBV25-1	TRBD1	TRBJ2-1	-	CASSRTGYNEQFF	TGTGCCAGCAGCAGGACAGGGTACAATGAGCAGTTCTTC
TRBV5-6	-	TRBJ1-2	-	CASSLGRAGEYGYTF	TGTGCCAGCAGCTTGGGTCGGGCGGGCGAATATGGCTACACCTTC
TRBV4-3	-	TRBJ2-1	-	CASSQPGNEQFF	TGCGCCAGCAGCCAACCGGGTAATGAGCAGTTCTTC
TRBV19	TRBD1	TRBJ1-2	-	CASSLGTGEVGYGYTF	TGTGCCAGTAGTTTGGGCACAGGGGAGGTGGGCTATGGCTACACCTTC
TRBV27	-	TRBJ2-2	-	CASSPRAPAGTGELFF	TGTGCCAGCAGTCCCCGGGCCCCGGCGGGTACCGGGGAGCTGTTTTTT
TRBV29-1	-	TRBJ1-1	-	CSVDSGYTEAFF	TGCAGCGTTGATTCGGGTTACACTGAAGCTTTCTTT